Below, one T cell receptor (beta chain) is given with its context. Its antigen is not known. The CDR3 sequence is 15 residues long. The germline V gene has CDR1 SGHDN and CDR2 FVKESK. Losses at the gene ends were 1 base for V and 4 bases for J; bases not matched to a gene: 2. The sample originates from a study of beta chain features in type 1 diabetes. Expressed TCRB transcripts were sequenced, since all the RNA that had been isolated was reverse transcribed. Sequencing used immunoSEQ multiplex PCR; TCRdb keeps in-frame clones, though not all of them. The sample consists of hundreds of thousands of clones, less than 20% of them appearing once. Study results and limitations: Junctions at VDJ sites from type 1 diabetes patients had fewer insertions and more deletions. No resolution was reached here on whether HLA type influences TCRB rearrangement. Sequencing the cDNA could make cells with high TCR expression show up more than they should.

Sequenced: naive CD4+ T cells from blood. The gene calls are TRBV14 and TRBJ1-5; 9 bases match TRBD1. This receptor was taken from a man in his late teens or twenties in good health. CDR3 sequence (DNA): TGTGCCAGCAGCCAAGGGACAGGGGTGAATCAGCCCCAGCATTTT. This codes for CASSQGTGVNQPQHF.